The 16 T cell receptor beta chains listed next were all sequenced from one sample in a study of long-term antiretroviral therapy in people with HIV. Survey-level resolution applied to immunoSEQ assay v3.0. Measured with immunoSEQ multiplex PCR; TCRdb has only the in-frame clones, and not every one. The table records more than 20,000 clones, around four fifths of them present only once. This material consisted of unsorted PBMCs, taken 3 years after starting antiretroviral therapy. The receptors were sampled from a man aged 18 to 29 with HIV.

The chain recombines TRBV11-3 with TRBJ2-7; D gene unclear. CDR3 length: 13 residues. V was cut by 0 bases and J by 5 bases, with 8 bases left in between. CDR1 is SGHNT and CDR2 is YENEEA in the germline V gene. The CDR3 DNA follows: TGTGCCAGCAGCTTAGAGGGCAGCGACGAGCAGTACTTC. It encodes CASSLEGSDEQYF. Variable domain in full (rest from reference TRBV11-3 and TRBJ2-7): EAGVVQSPRYKIIEKKQPVAFWCNPISGHNTLYWYLQNLGQGPELLIRYENEEAVDDSQLPKDRFSAERLKGVDSTLKIQPAELGDSAVYLCASSLEGSDEQYFGPGTRLTVT.

This chain connects TRBV7-2 to TRBJ1-5, with TRBD1 as a possible D gene (5 bases). V was trimmed by 5 bases and J by 2 bases, leaving 16 bases between them. CDR1 SGHTA and CDR2 FQGNSA come from the germline V gene. The CDR3 is 16 residues long. Written as DNA, the CDR3 is TGTGCCAGCAGCCTCGGGACCGCCTCGGGCAATCAGCCCCAGCATTTT. Its protein product is CASSLGTASGNQPQHF.

This sequence joins TRBV7-3 and TRBJ1-6; D unclear. This CDR3 has 13 amino acids. Looked up from germline, CDR1 is SGHTA and CDR2 is FQGTGA. V was trimmed by 6 bases and J by 7 bases, leaving 10 bases between them. As DNA, the CDR3 is TGTGCCAGCAGTACAACGGGGAATTCACCCCTCCACTTT. Translated: CASSTTGNSPLHF.

The genes are TRBV28 and TRBJ1-1; 7 nucleotides agree with TRBD1. This CDR3 is built from 14 residues. The germline CDR1 and CDR2 sequences are MDHEN and SYDVKM. Trimming at V came to 7 bases and at J to 4 bases, leaving 9 bases not matched to a gene. The CDR3 sequence: CASTGGRWSTEAFF. CDR3 DNA sequence: TGTGCCAGCACAGGGGGAAGATGGAGCACTGAAGCTTTCTTT.

This chain joins TRBV28 and TRBJ2-1; TRBD2 matches at 10 bases. Germline loops: CDR1 MDHEN, CDR2 SYDVKM. The CDR3 runs to 15 residues. V trimming: 5 bases; J trimming: 5 bases; junction bases outside the gene matches: 6. The CDR3 spells CASSQAGGVNNEQFF. In DNA, the CDR3 is TGTGCCAGCAGTCAAGCGGGGGGGGTTAACAATGAGCAGTTCTTC.

This chain joins TRBV10-2 and TRBJ1-1, with D tentatively TRBD1 (6 bases). In germline, CDR1 is WSHSY, CDR2 SAAADI. The CDR3 is made up of 15 amino acids. V was pared by 3 bases and J by 0 bases, with 11 bases between. The CDR3 here is CASSEGQPMNTEAFF. In DNA form, the CDR3 reads TGCGCCAGCAGTGAAGGACAGCCCATGAACACTGAAGCTTTCTTT.

V and J are TRBV6-4 and TRBJ2-1; the D gene could be TRBD1 or TRBD2 (5 bases each). CDR1 is MRHNA, CDR2 SNTAGT, per germline. Trimming removed 6 bases from V and 6 bases from J, with 18 bases in between. CDR3 size: 15 residues. As DNA, the CDR3 is TGTGCCAGCAGGGCCTCGATCGGGGCGTTCAATGAGCAGTTCTTC. The encoded protein is CASRASIGAFNEQFF.

This clone was detected once. The CDR3 nucleotides read TGTGCCAGCAGTGTTTACCCAGCGGGGCGGCATGAGCAGTTCTTC. Translation gives CASSVYPAGRHEQFF. This chain links TRBV2 with TRBJ2-1; TRBD2 aligns across 7 bases. The V gene end was trimmed by 4 bases and the J gene end by 8 bases; junction bases not matched to a gene: 11. Per germline, CDR1 SNHLY and CDR2 FYNNEI. CDR3 length: 15 residues.

The rearrangement links TRBV28 to TRBJ1-3; possible D gene TRBD1, 5 bases. With 2 bases removed from V and 9 bases from J, the gap between germline ends came to 17 bases. Germline V gene lookup returns CDR1 MDHEN and CDR2 SYDVKM. The CDR3 consists of 15 residues. CDR3 sequence (DNA): TGTGCCAGCAGTTTAGCCGAGGAGGGGTCGGGCACCATATATTTT. Its translation: CASSLAEEGSGTIYF.

This clone was seen more than once but under ten times. The rearrangement uses TRBV7-9 and TRBJ1-2; weak D call: TRBD1 (6 bases). The germline V gene encodes CDR1 SEHNR and CDR2 FQNEAQ (reference sequence). This CDR3 region has 12 residues. V was cut by 4 bases and J by 6 bases, with 9 bases left in between. The CDR3 bases are TGTGCCAGCAGCTCAGGGGTGGATGGCTACACCTTC. As protein: CASSSGVDGYTF.

In its sample, this clone was seen a few times. The chain is built from TRBV5-1 and TRBJ2-7, with TRBD1 matching 7 bases. The trim removed 4 bases at V and 2 bases at J, leaving 12 bases unmatched. Germline V gene data show CDR1 as SGHRS and CDR2 as YFSETQ. The CDR3 runs to 16 residues. In DNA form, the CDR3 reads TGCGCCAGCAGCGAAAAAGACAGGGACCTTGCCTACGAGCAGTACGTC. Protein: CASSEKDRDLAYEQYV.

The chain joins TRBV19 to TRBJ1-5, with 7 nucleotides matching TRBD1. Germline assignment: CDR1 LNHDA and CDR2 SQIVND (reference sequence). This CDR3 has 15 residues. Trimming cost V 9 bases and J 2 bases; bases outside gene matches: 10. CDR3 sequence: CASGRGLRGNQPQHF. CDR3 bases: TGTGCCAGCGGAAGGGGGCTTCGGGGCAATCAGCCCCAGCATTTT.

The V call is TRBV2, the J call TRBJ1-1; D possibly corresponds to TRBD1 (6 bases). The CDR3 has 11 amino acids. Deletions cut 8 bases from V and 11 bases from J, with 15 bases between. Germline V lookup: CDR1 SNHLY, CDR2 FYNNEI. CDR3 amino acids: CASPRGGRAFF. Written as DNA, the CDR3 is TGTGCCAGCCCAAGGGGGGGTAGGGCTTTCTTT.

The rearrangement joins TRBV11-2 to TRBJ1-6, with D uncertain. CDR1 SGHAT and CDR2 FQNNGV come from the germline V gene. Trimming shortened V by 2 bases and J by 7 bases, and 9 bases separated the two germline ends. CDR3 size: 14 residues. The CDR3 is CASSLFVGNSPLHF. The CDR3 DNA is TGTGCCAGCAGCTTATTTGTGGGGAATTCACCCCTCCACTTT.

V and J are TRBV5-1 and TRBJ2-6; D perhaps matches TRBD1 (6 bases). CDR1 SGHRS and CDR2 YFSETQ come from the germline V gene. This CDR3 comprises 18 residues. Trimming pared 0 bases from V and 4 bases from J, leaving 17 bases between. CDR3 amino acids: CASSLAGTPFGGANVLTF. CDR3 nucleotides: TGCGCCAGCAGCTTGGCCGGGACACCCTTCGGGGGGGCCAACGTCCTGACTTTC. Full variable domain (outside the CDR3, taken from reference TRBV5-1 and TRBJ2-6): KAGVTQTPRYLIKTRGQQVTLSCSPISGHRSVSWYQQTPGQGLQFLFEYFSETQRNKGNFPGRFSGRQFSNSRSEMNVSTLELGDSALYLCASSLAGTPFGGANVLTFGAGSRLTVL.

The J gene is TRBJ1-4, the V gene TRBV6-1; 10 bases are shared with TRBD1. With 4 bases clipped from V and 10 bases from J, the junction kept 6 bases outside the gene matches. From germline, CDR1 is MNHNS and CDR2 SASEGT. The CDR3 has 14 residues. CDR3 region: CASSVTGGAGKLFF. The CDR3 DNA follows: TGTGCCAGCAGTGTGACAGGGGGCGCCGGAAAACTGTTTTTT.